Shown below are 11 T cell receptor beta chains from a single sample sequenced in a study of OX40 agonist ivuxolimab in advanced cancers. The protocol was immunoSEQ multiplex PCR, while the TCRdb copy is restricted to in-frame clones and leaves out a portion. The table lists tens of thousands of clones, roughly nine tenths of them singletons. Specimen: CD4+ or CD8+ T cells sorted from blood, collected in a trial of the OX40 agonist ivuxolimab. These receptors all stem from an adult with an advanced solid tumor such as melanoma, head and neck, liver or kidney cancer.

This chain joins TRBV2 and TRBJ1-1; possibly TRBD1 for D (6 bases). Between the trimmed V and J ends, which lost 1 base and 1 base, there was a span of 10 bases. The CDR3 runs 15 residues. Germline CDR1 is SNHLY and CDR2 is FYNNEI. Written as DNA, the CDR3 is TGTGCCAGCAGTGAAGTTAGCAGGGGGAACACTGAAGCTTTCTTT. This gives the protein CASSEVSRGNTEAFF.

The rearrangement joins TRBV6-1 to TRBJ2-3; TRBD2 matches at 10 bases. V dropped 7 bases and J dropped 1; count of bases not matched to a gene: 5. The CDR3 has 15 residues. Per germline, CDR1 MNHNS and CDR2 SASEGT. Written as DNA, the CDR3 is TGTGCCAGCATTGGGGGGACTAGCGGCACAGATACGCAGTATTTT. Translation: CASIGGTSGTDTQYF.

As for this clone: The junction does not match germline at one end; this may be a read error. The chain recombines TRBV19 with TRBJ2-1, with 7 bases fitting TRBD1. CDR1 and CDR2 (germline): LNHDA, SQIVND (reference sequence). The CDR3 totals 13 residues. The CDR3 region has the DNA TGTGCCAGTAGTCTAGACGGACAGGTTCTTTGGTTCTTC. It is translated as CASSLDGQVLWFF.

This chain uses TRBV30 with TRBJ2-5, with D hard to call. The CDR3 extends over 13 amino acids. Germline CDR1 is GTSNPN and CDR2 is SVGIG (reference sequence). Between the trimmed V and J ends, which lost 0 bases and 1 base, there was a span of 6 bases. As DNA, the CDR3 is TGTGCCTGGAGTGTATCGGTCCAAGAGACCCAGTACTTC. Amino acids: CAWSVSVQETQYF.

The chain links TRBV7-2 to TRBJ1-1, with 7 bases fitting TRBD1. The V and J ends lost 5 bases and 0 bases, in that order; junction bases with no gene match: 3. The CDR3 spans 14 residues. Germline V gives CDR1 SGHTA, CDR2 FQGNSA. CDR3 coding DNA: TGTGCCAGCAGCCAAGGACAGGTGAACACTGAAGCTTTCTTT. Translated: CASSQGQVNTEAFF.

The chain links TRBV30 to TRBJ1-2, with 10 nucleotides matching TRBD1. With 2 bases clipped from V and 8 bases from J, the junction kept 8 bases outside the gene matches. The CDR3 spans 14 residues. Germline-derived CDR1 and CDR2 are GTSNPN and SVGIG (reference sequence). The CDR3 region has the DNA TGTGCCTGGAGTCCCCTGGACAGGGGGGACGGCTACACCTTC. Amino acid sequence: CAWSPLDRGDGYTF.

This chain links TRBV7-9 with TRBJ2-1; no definite D call. The CDR3 length is 14 residues. Germline CDR1 is SEHNR and CDR2 is FQNEAQ (reference sequence). Trimming left V 7 bases short and J 0 bases short, with 10 bases between. For the CDR3, the DNA is TGTGCCAGCACACGAACATCCTCCTACAATGAGCAGTTCTTC. Protein: CASTRTSSYNEQFF.

The chain couples TRBV28 to TRBJ1-1; the D gene is possibly TRBD1 (6 bases). From germline, CDR1 is MDHEN and CDR2 SYDVKM. This CDR3 comprises 15 residues. V lost 6 bases, J lost 5 bases, and 19 bases lay in between. This CDR3 is CASSGIGGAGTEAFF. DNA of the CDR3: TGTGCCAGCAGCGGGATAGGGGGGGCAGGAACTGAAGCTTTCTTT.

In this sample, this clone turned up a few times. This chain uses TRBV28 with TRBJ2-1; unclear D gene. CDR1 is MDHEN and CDR2 is SYDVKM in the germline V gene. The ends were cut back, 6 bases at V and 4 bases at J, with 10 bases in the middle. The CDR3 extends over 13 amino acids. This chain's CDR3 is CASRVDFYNEQFF. The CDR3 region has the DNA TGTGCCAGCAGGGTCGATTTTTACAATGAGCAGTTCTTC.

This chain connects TRBV5-6 to TRBJ2-1; D possibly uses TRBD1 or TRBD2 (5 bases each). The CDR3 loop spans 17 amino acids. CDR1 SGHDT and CDR2 YYEEEE come from the germline V gene. V lost 0 bases and J 0 bases, leaving 13 bases between the germline ends. CDR3 protein: CASSLALGTDSYNEQFF. The CDR3 DNA sequence: TGTGCCAGCAGCTTGGCCCTCGGGACGGACTCCTACAATGAGCAGTTCTTC.

This rearrangement joins TRBV2 to TRBJ1-3, with 7 bases lining up with TRBD1. The CDR3 has 14 residues. The ends lost 5 bases at V and 5 bases at J; junction bases unmatched: 6. Germline lookup yields CDR1 SNHLY and CDR2 FYNNEI. CDR3 sequence reads: CASSPGTERNTIYF. The CDR3 DNA sequence: TGTGCCAGCAGTCCCGGGACAGAGCGAAACACCATATATTTT. The entire variable domain, with the rest obtained from reference TRBV2 and TRBJ1-3, is as follows: EPEVTQTPSHQVTQMGQEVILRCVPISNHLYFYWYRQILGQKVEFLVSFYNNEISEKSEIFDDQFSVERPDGSNFTLKIRSTKLEDSAMYFCASSPGTERNTIYFGEGSWLTVV.